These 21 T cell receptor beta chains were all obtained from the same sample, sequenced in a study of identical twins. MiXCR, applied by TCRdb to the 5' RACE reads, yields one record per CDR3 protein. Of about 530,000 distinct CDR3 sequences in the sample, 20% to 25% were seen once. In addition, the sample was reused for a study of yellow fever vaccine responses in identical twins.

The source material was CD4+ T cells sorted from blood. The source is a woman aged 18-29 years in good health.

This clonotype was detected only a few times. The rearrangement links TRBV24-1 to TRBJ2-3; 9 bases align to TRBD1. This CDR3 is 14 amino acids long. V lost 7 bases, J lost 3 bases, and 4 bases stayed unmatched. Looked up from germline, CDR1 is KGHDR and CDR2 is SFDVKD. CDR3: CATRTGQGTDTQYF. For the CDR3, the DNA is TGTGCCACCAGGACTGGACAGGGGACAGATACGCAGTATTTT.

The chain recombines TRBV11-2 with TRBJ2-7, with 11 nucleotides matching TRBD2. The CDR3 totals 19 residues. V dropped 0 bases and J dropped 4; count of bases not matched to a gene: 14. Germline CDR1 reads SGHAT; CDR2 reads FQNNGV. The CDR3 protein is CASSLESLWVSGGAYEQYV. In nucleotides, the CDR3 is TGTGCCAGCAGCTTAGAATCCCTGTGGGTTAGCGGGGGGGCTTACGAGCAGTACGTC.

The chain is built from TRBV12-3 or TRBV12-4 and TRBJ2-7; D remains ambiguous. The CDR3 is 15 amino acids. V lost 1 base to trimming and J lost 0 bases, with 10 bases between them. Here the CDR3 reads CASSLGQRSSYEQYF. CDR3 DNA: TGTGCCAGCAGTTTAGGCCAAAGGAGCTCCTACGAGCAGTACTTC.

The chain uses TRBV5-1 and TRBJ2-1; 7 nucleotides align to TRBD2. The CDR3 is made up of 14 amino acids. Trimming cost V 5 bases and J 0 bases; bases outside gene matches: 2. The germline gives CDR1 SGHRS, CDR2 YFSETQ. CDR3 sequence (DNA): TGCGCCAGCAGGTGGACTAGCTCCTACAATGAGCAGTTCTTC. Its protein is CASRWTSSYNEQFF.

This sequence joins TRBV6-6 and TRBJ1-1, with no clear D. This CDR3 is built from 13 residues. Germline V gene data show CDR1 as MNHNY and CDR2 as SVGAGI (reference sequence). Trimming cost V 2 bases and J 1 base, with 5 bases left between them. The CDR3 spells CASSYEENTEAFF. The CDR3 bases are TGTGCCAGCAGTTACGAGGAGAACACTGAAGCTTTCTTT.

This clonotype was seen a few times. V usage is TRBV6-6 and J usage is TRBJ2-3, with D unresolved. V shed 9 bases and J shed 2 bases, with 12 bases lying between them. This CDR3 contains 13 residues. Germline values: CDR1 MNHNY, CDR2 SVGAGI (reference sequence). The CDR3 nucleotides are TGTGCCAGTTGTTGGGGAAACACAGATACGCAGTATTTT. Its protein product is CASCWGNTDTQYF.

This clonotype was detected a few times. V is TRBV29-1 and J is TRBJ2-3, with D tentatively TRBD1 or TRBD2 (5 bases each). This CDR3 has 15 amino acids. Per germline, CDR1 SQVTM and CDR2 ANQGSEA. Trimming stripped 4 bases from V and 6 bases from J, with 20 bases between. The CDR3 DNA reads TGCAGCGTTGGGGGCCTAGCCCTGGTGTCGGATACGCAGTATTTT. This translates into CSVGGLALVSDTQYF.

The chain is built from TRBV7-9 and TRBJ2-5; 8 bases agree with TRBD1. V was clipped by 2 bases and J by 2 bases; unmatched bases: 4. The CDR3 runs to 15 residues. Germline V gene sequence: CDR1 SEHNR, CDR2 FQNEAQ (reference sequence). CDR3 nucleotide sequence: TGTGCCAGCAGCTTAAGGACAGGGCGGCAAGAGACCCAGTACTTC. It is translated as CASSLRTGRQETQYF.

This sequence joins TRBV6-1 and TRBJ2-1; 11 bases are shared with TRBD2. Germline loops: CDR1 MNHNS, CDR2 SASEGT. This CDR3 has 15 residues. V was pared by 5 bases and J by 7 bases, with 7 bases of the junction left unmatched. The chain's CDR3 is CASSLAGGTRNEQFF. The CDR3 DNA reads TGTGCCAGCAGTCTAGCGGGAGGCACTCGGAATGAGCAGTTCTTC.

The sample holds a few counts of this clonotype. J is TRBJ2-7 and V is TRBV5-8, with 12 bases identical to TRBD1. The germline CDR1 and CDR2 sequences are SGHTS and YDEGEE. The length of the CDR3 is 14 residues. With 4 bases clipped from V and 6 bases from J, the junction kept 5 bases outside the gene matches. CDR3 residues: CASSDRDRGREQYF. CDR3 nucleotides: TGTGCCAGCAGCGACCGGGACAGGGGGCGCGAGCAGTACTTC.

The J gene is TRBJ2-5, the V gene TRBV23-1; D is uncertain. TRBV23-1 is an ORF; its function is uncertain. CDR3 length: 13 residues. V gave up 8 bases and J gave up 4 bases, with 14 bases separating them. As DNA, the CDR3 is TGCGCCAGCCGCCTCTGGTATTTAGAGACCCAGTACTTC. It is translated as CASRLWYLETQYF.

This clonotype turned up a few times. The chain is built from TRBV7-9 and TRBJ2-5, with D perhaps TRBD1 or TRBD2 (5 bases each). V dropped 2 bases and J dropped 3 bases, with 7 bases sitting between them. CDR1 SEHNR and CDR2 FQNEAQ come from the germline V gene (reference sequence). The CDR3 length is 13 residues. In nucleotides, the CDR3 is TGTGCCAGCAGCTTACGAGGGGAAGAGACCCAGTACTTC. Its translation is CASSLRGEETQYF.

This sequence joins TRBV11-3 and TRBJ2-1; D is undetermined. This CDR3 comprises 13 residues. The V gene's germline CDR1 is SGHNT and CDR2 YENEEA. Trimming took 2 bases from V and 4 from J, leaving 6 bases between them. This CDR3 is CASSLNLYNEQFF. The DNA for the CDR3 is TGTGCCAGCAGCTTAAACCTTTACAATGAGCAGTTCTTC.

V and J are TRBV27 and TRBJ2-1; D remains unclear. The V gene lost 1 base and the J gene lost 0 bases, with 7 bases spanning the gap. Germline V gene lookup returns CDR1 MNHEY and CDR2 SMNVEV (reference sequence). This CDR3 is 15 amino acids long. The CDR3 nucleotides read TGTGCCAGCAGTTTATTTGCAGGCTCCTACAATGAGCAGTTCTTC. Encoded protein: CASSLFAGSYNEQFF.

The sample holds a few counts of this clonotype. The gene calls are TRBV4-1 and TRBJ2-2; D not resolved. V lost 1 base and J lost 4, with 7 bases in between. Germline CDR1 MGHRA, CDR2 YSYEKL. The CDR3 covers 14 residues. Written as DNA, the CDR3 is TGCGCCAGCAGCCAAGGGACCTTCACCGGGGAGCTGTTTTTT. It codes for CASSQGTFTGELFF.

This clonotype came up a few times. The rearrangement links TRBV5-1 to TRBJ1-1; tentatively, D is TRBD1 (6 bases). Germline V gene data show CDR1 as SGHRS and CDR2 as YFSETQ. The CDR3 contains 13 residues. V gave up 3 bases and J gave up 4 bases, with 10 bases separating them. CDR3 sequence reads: CASSWDTVTEAFF. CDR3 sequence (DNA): TGCGCCAGCAGCTGGGACACGGTCACTGAAGCTTTCTTT.

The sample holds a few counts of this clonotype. This CDR3 reads CSAVAGGLKDTQYF. CDR3 bases: TGCAGCGCCGTAGCGGGAGGCTTGAAAGATACGCAGTATTTT. The chain carries TRBV29-1 and TRBJ2-3; 10 nucleotides agree with TRBD2. CDR1 SQVTM and CDR2 ANQGSEA come from the germline V gene. The CDR3 consists of 14 residues. V lost 7 bases to trimming and J lost 5 bases; unmatched junction nucleotides: 9.

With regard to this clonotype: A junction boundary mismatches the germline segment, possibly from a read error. The CDR3 loop reads CASSQTGTGGIHF. CDR3 nucleotide sequence: TGTGCCAGCAGCCAAACCGGGACAGGGGGTATACACTTC. The V gene is TRBV3-1, the J gene TRBJ2-4; TRBD1 agrees at 11 bases. The length of the CDR3 is 13 residues. The germline gives CDR1 LGHDT, CDR2 YNNKEL (reference sequence).

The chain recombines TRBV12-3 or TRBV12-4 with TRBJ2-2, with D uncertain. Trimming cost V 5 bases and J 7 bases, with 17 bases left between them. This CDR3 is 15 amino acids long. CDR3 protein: CASSPLDSVLGELFF. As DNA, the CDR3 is TGTGCCAGCAGTCCGTTAGACTCTGTCCTCGGGGAGCTGTTTTTT.

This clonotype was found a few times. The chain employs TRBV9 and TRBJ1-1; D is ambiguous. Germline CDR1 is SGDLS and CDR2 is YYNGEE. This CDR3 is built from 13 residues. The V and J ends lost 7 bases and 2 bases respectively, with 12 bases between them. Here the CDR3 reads CASSWQSNTEAFF. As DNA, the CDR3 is TGTGCCAGCTCGTGGCAGAGCAACACTGAAGCTTTCTTT.

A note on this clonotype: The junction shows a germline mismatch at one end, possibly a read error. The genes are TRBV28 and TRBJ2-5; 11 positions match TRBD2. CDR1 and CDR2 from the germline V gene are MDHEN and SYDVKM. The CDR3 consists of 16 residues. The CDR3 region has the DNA TGTGTCAGCAGTTCTCGCGGGACTAGCGGAGAAGAGACCCAGTACTTC. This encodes CVSSSRGTSGEETQYF.